The source of this T cell receptor (beta chain) is a study of T cell responses to AZD1222 COVID-19 vaccine. V gave up 2 bases and J gave up 4 bases, with 17 bases separating them. Germline V lookup: CDR1 LGHDT, CDR2 YNNKEL (reference sequence). The CDR3 loop spans 16 amino acids. As for this clone: What it binds is unknown.

Broader study findings: Nearly half of spike-specific TCRs reportedly target unmutated variant regions.

Samples with a second dose at about 4 or about 12 weeks were pooled together. Using immunoSEQ multiplex PCR, the repertoire was profiled, and TCRdb retains in-frame clones only, with some absent. The sample shows 140,000 to 150,000 clones, roughly nine tenths of them seen only once. The J gene is TRBJ1-1, the V gene TRBV3-1 (or the pseudogene TRBV3-2); no firm D call. The specimen was peripheral blood, collected 28 days after the second AZD1222 dose. The source of this sequence is an adult who received the AZD1222 COVID-19 vaccine. DNA of the CDR3: TGTGCCAGCAGCCAACCGGGTGGCCTCTTCGGCACTGAAGCTTTCTTT. Its translation: CASSQPGGLFGTEAFF.